Listed below are T cell receptor beta chains from one sample, sequenced in a study of blood T cell repertoires in COVID-19. Measured with immunoSEQ multiplex PCR; TCRdb has only the in-frame clones, and not every one. The sample shows some 100,000 clones, 85% to 90% of them seen only once. Sequencing used peripheral blood. The receptor set was obtained from a woman in her 70s with acute or convalescent COVID-19. CDR3s include the opening cysteine and the closing phenylalanine or tryptophan. D genes are given only for firm matches. Clone size is given for some rows only: seen once, a few or many times, or a class if the clone is expanded.

V gene	CDR3 length	clone size	D gene	J gene	CDR3 protein	CDR3 DNA
TRBV6-1	15	.	.	TRBJ2-1	CASSEDEGSYNEQFF	TGTGCCAGCAGTGAAGACGAGGGCTCCTACAATGAGCAGTTCTTC
TRBV2	15	.	TRBD1	TRBJ1-3	CASSPTGVSGNTIYF	TGTGCCAGCAGTCCGACAGGGGTCTCTGGAAACACCATATATTTT
TRBV29-1	14	.	.	TRBJ1-4	CSVLPGFGNEKLFF	TGCAGCGTTTTACCAGGGTTCGGTAATGAAAAACTGTTTTTT
TRBV28	11	once	.	TRBJ2-7	CASIGAYEQYF	TGTGCCAGCATAGGAGCCTACGAGCAGTACTTC
TRBV9	14	.	.	TRBJ2-2	CASSVVGNTGELFF	TGTGCCAGCAGCGTAGTCGGGAACACCGGGGAGCTGTTTTTT
TRBV7-2	14	few	TRBD1	TRBJ2-7	CASSLAGRGYEQYF	TGTGCCAGCAGCTTAGCGGGCAGGGGGTACGAGCAGTACTTC
TRBV27	17	few	TRBD1	TRBJ1-5	CATLRRDRGLGNQPQHF	TGTGCCACCCTGCGCCGGGACAGGGGGCTAGGCAATCAGCCCCAGCATTTT
TRBV6-5	15	.	TRBD1	TRBJ1-1	CASSRTGGWVTEAFF	TGTGCCAGCAGTCGGACAGGGGGCTGGGTCACTGAAGCTTTCTTT
TRBV6-1	17	.	.	TRBJ1-5	CASSEIGSGARNQPQHF	TGTGCCAGCAGTGAAATCGGGAGCGGGGCGCGCAATCAGCCCCAGCATTTT
TRBV5-1	15	.	.	TRBJ2-5	CASRRTGRNQETQYF	TGCGCCAGCAGACGCACCGGCAGGAATCAAGAGACCCAGTACTTC
TRBV7-8	15	.	TRBD1	TRBJ2-7	CASSSRQGLGYEQYF	TGTGCCAGCAGCTCGAGACAGGGTTTGGGCTACGAGCAGTACTTC
TRBV13	15	.	TRBD1	TRBJ1-4	CASSLGGTGLQKLFF	TGTGCCAGCAGCTTAGGCGGGACAGGGTTGCAAAAACTGTTTTTT
TRBV19	13	.	.	TRBJ1-2	CASSIEGGYGYTF	TGTGCCAGTAGTATAGAAGGGGGCTATGGCTACACCTTC
TRBV5-6	14	.	TRBD1	TRBJ2-7	CASSVITGVNEQYF	TGTGCCAGCAGCGTTATAACAGGGGTCAACGAGCAGTACTTC
TRBV7-3	14	.	TRBD2	TRBJ2-3	CASRTSGGSDTQYF	TGTGCCAGTCGGACTAGCGGGGGCTCAGATACGCAGTATTTT
TRBV5-1	14	.	.	TRBJ2-2	CASSISLNTGELFF	TGCGCCAGCAGCATTAGTCTTAACACCGGGGAGCTGTTTTTT
TRBV7-8	18	.	TRBD1	TRBJ1-6	CASSLVGQFDSYNSPLHF	TGTGCCAGCAGCTTAGTGGGACAGTTCGACTCCTATAATTCACCCCTCCACTTT